One sample yielded the 26 T cell receptor beta chains listed below, sequenced in a study of cytomegalovirus exposure and HLA in healthy donors. The primer mix had 60 Vbeta and 13 Jbeta primers. Clones were read by immunoSEQ multiplex PCR, and TCRdb kept only the in-frame ones, dropping some. The sample yields under 150,000 clones, more than 75% seen once. The source material was PBMCs. The receptor source for this set is a woman in her 40s in good health and CMV-seropositive.

The chain employs TRBV18 and TRBJ1-2, with 7 bases identical to TRBD1. Germline CDR1 reads KGHSH; CDR2 reads LQKENI. The CDR3 extends over 13 amino acids. The V and J ends lost 5 bases and 6 bases, in that order; junction bases with no gene match: 6. CDR3 loop: CASSTGQKNGYTF. Written as DNA, the CDR3 is TGTGCCAGCTCAACGGGACAGAAGAATGGCTACACCTTC.

This clone was detected a few times. This chain joins TRBV2 and TRBJ2-7; weak D call: TRBD2 (5 bases). Trimming took 7 bases from V and 3 from J, leaving 19 bases between them. The CDR3 is 15 residues long. Looked up from germline, CDR1 is SNHLY and CDR2 is FYNNEI. CDR3 region: CASKEWQLRDYEQYF. For the CDR3, the DNA is TGTGCCAGCAAGGAATGGCAGCTACGGGACTACGAGCAGTACTTC.

The rearrangement joins TRBV5-1 to TRBJ2-2; the match to TRBD2 covers 10 bases. The CDR3 runs 15 residues. V lost 2 bases and J lost 5; bases outside the gene matches: 3. From germline, CDR1 is SGHRS and CDR2 YFSETQ. The CDR3 region has the DNA TGCGCCAGCAGCTTTCTAGCGGGAGATACCGGGGAGCTGTTTTTT. Translation gives CASSFLAGDTGELFF. The full variable domain, rest sourced from reference TRBV5-1 and TRBJ2-2, is KAGVTQTPRYLIKTRGQQVTLSCSPISGHRSVSWYQQTPGQGLQFLFEYFSETQRNKGNFPGRFSGRQFSNSRSEMNVSTLELGDSALYLCASSFLAGDTGELFFGEGSRLTVL.

V gene TRBV6-6 combines with J gene TRBJ2-1, with 10 bases identical to TRBD2. Germline-derived CDR1 and CDR2 are MNHNY and SVGAGI (reference sequence). The CDR3 is made up of 15 amino acids. V shed 5 bases and J 6 bases; nucleotides not matched to a gene: 7. Here the CDR3 reads CASSRLAGVINEQFF. The CDR3 DNA is TGTGCCAGCAGTCGTCTAGCGGGAGTCATCAATGAGCAGTTCTTC.

The chain carries TRBV9 and TRBJ2-5; D unclear. Trimming took off 0 bases at V and 5 bases at J, with 14 bases between the two ends. Germline lookup yields CDR1 SGDLS and CDR2 YYNGEE. The CDR3 consists of 15 residues. CDR3 in amino acids: CASSVVGDGTETQYF. For the CDR3, the DNA is TGTGCCAGCAGCGTAGTAGGAGACGGCACGGAGACCCAGTACTTC.

J is TRBJ2-5 and V is TRBV7-9; the D is unclear. This CDR3 has 14 amino acids. The V and J ends lost 5 bases and 1 base respectively, with 11 bases between them. Germline CDR1 SEHNR, CDR2 FQNEAQ (reference sequence). CDR3 in DNA: TGTGCCAGCAGCCCACCGACTCCCCAAGAGACCCAGTACTTC. As protein: CASSPPTPQETQYF.

This clone was picked up a small number of times. CDR3 nucleotides: TGTGCCAGCAGGAACCCCCCTGCTAGCATGAATGAGCAGTTCTTC. Translation: CASRNPPASMNEQFF. This chain uses TRBV2 with TRBJ2-1; TRBD2 might be the D (5 bases). V dropped 6 bases and J dropped 7 bases, with 19 bases sitting between them. Germline lookup yields CDR1 SNHLY and CDR2 FYNNEI. CDR3 length: 15 residues.

This chain uses TRBV4-1 with TRBJ2-1; 9 bases agree with TRBD2. The CDR3 extends over 17 amino acids. The V and J ends lost 3 bases and 7 bases, in that order; junction bases with no gene match: 13. From germline, CDR1 is MGHRA and CDR2 YSYEKL. The CDR3 protein is CASSHLIAGARRNEQFF. CDR3 nucleotide sequence: TGCGCCAGCAGCCACCTAATAGCGGGAGCGAGGAGGAATGAGCAGTTCTTC.

The chain recombines TRBV5-1 with TRBJ2-5, with a possible D match to TRBD2 (6 bases). The J call is uncertain, as TRBJ2-7 better fits the DNA end. Looked up from germline, CDR1 is SGHRS and CDR2 is YFSETQ. The CDR3 consists of 13 residues. CDR3 sequence reads: CASSPGLTYEQYF. CDR3 DNA sequence: TGCGCCAGCAGCCCGGGACTGACCTACGAGCAGTACTTC.

This rearrangement joins TRBV9 to TRBJ2-3; unclear D gene. CDR3 length: 14 amino acids. Germline CDR1 reads SGDLS; CDR2 reads YYNGEE. The ends were cut back, 4 bases at V and 1 base at J, with 10 bases in the middle. The CDR3 loop reads CASSPRTGTDTQYF. The CDR3 coding sequence is TGTGCCAGCAGCCCCCGTACAGGCACAGATACGCAGTATTTT.

The CDR3 sequence: CASSTLGPGRQFF. CDR3 nucleotides: TGTGCCAGCAGCACCTTGGGACCCGGGAGGCAGTTCTTC. The chain employs TRBV6-6 and TRBJ2-1; D is possibly TRBD2 (6 bases). This CDR3 comprises 13 residues. The V gene's germline CDR1 is MNHNY and CDR2 SVGAGI (reference sequence). With 6 bases removed from V and 12 bases from J, the gap between germline ends came to 18 bases.

This rearrangement joins TRBV7-2 to TRBJ2-7, with a tentative D call TRBD1 (5 bases). V was cut by 4 bases and J by 4 bases, with 14 bases left in between. Germline V lookup: CDR1 SGHTA, CDR2 FQGNSA. The CDR3 extends over 14 amino acids. In nucleotides, the CDR3 is TGTGCCAGCAGCTCAAGAAAGCAGGGTTACGAGCAGTACTTC. Translated, it gives CASSSRKQGYEQYF.

Note on this clone: Relative to the germline gene, one junction end is altered; a read error may explain this. The chain uses TRBV2 and TRBJ2-7; D is possibly TRBD1 (6 bases). CDR1 is SNHLY, CDR2 FYNNEI, per germline. This CDR3 spans 10 amino acids. CDR3 loop: CASRGWDKSF. CDR3 nucleotide sequence: TGTGCCAGCAGGGGTTGGGACAAAAGCTTC.

Here the CDR3 reads CASLAINEQFF. The DNA for the CDR3 is TGTGCCAGCCTAGCAATCAATGAGCAGTTCTTC. The chain combines TRBV6-1 with TRBJ2-1, with a possible D match to TRBD2 (5 bases). Per the germline V gene, CDR1 is MNHNS and CDR2 is SASEGT. The CDR3 loop spans 11 amino acids. V lost 8 bases and J lost 6, with 8 bases in between.

The genes are TRBV5-1 and TRBJ2-1, with 8 bases identical to TRBD2. The CDR3 totals 14 residues. CDR1 is SGHRS, CDR2 YFSETQ, per germline. J was trimmed by 3 bases and V by 3 bases; bases with no gene match: 2. DNA of the CDR3: TGCGCCAGCAGCTCCGGGACTAGCTACAATGAGCAGTTCTTC. Protein sequence: CASSSGTSYNEQFF.

The rearrangement links TRBV27 to TRBJ2-3, with 11 bases that match TRBD2. Per germline, CDR1 MNHEY and CDR2 SMNVEV (reference sequence). The CDR3 extends over 17 amino acids. V shed 5 bases and J 3 bases; nucleotides not matched to a gene: 10. CDR3 region: CASSLQLLAGATDTQYF. The CDR3 coding sequence is TGTGCCAGCAGTCTTCAGCTACTAGCGGGAGCAACAGATACGCAGTATTTT.

This chain uses TRBV18 with TRBJ2-3; 9 bases align to TRBD1. Germline lookup yields CDR1 KGHSH and CDR2 LQKENI. The V and J ends lost 3 bases and 6 bases, in that order; junction bases with no gene match: 16. The CDR3 is made up of 18 amino acids. The CDR3 is CASSPVSPGQGDHDTQYF. The CDR3 DNA reads as TGTGCCAGCTCACCCGTCTCACCGGGACAGGGCGATCACGATACGCAGTATTTT.

The rearrangement uses TRBV9 and TRBJ1-1, with TRBD1 matching over 7 bases. Germline assignment: CDR1 SGDLS and CDR2 YYNGEE. The CDR3 spans 16 residues. The V gene end was trimmed by 0 bases and the J gene end by 0 bases; junction bases not matched to a gene: 5. The DNA of the CDR3 is TGTGCCAGCAGCGTAGGGAGGGGGCGAATGAACACTGAAGCTTTCTTT. This encodes CASSVGRGRMNTEAFF.

The chain links TRBV29-1 to TRBJ1-2; 9 bases are shared with TRBD1. The CDR3 length is 12 residues. With 7 bases clipped from V and 4 bases from J, the junction kept 4 bases outside the gene matches. Germline V gene data show CDR1 as SQVTM and CDR2 as ANQGSEA. Here the CDR3 DNA reads TGCAGCGGAGACAGGGGGGTCTATGGCTACACCTTC. It codes for CSGDRGVYGYTF.

The chain uses TRBV6-5 and TRBJ2-7; TRBD1 matches at 9 bases. V was clipped by 6 bases and J by 2 bases; unmatched bases: 8. The CDR3 loop spans 15 amino acids. CDR1 and CDR2 from the germline V gene are MNHEY and SVGAGI. The CDR3 nucleotides read TGTGCCAGCAGCCAAGGGACAGGGAGTACCTACGAGCAGTACTTC. Its translation: CASSQGTGSTYEQYF.

This clone was found once. The chain recombines TRBV6-1 with TRBJ2-3; 9 bases are a match to TRBD1. CDR1 and CDR2 (germline): MNHNS, SASEGT. V shed 4 bases, J shed 4 bases, and the junction held 0 bases outside the gene matches. The CDR3 spans 13 residues. The CDR3 nucleotides are TGTGCCAGCAGTGGGACAGGGGCAGATACGCAGTATTTT. This gives the protein CASSGTGADTQYF.

J is TRBJ1-1 and V is TRBV5-1; D is perhaps TRBD1 (5 bases). CDR3 length equals 14 residues. V lost 0 bases and J 5 bases, leaving 11 bases between the germline ends. Germline CDR1 and CDR2: SGHRS and YFSETQ. CDR3 sequence: CASSLGGSGTEAFF. The CDR3 bases are TGCGCCAGCAGCTTGGGGGGGAGCGGGACTGAAGCTTTCTTT.

The chain joins TRBV4-1 to TRBJ1-5; possible D gene TRBD1, 6 bases. Germline CDR1 and CDR2: MGHRA and YSYEKL. This CDR3 is built from 15 residues. The germline V and J ends were trimmed by 1 base and 5 bases, with 12 bases remaining between them. The DNA of the CDR3 is TGCGCCAGCAGCCAAGGAAGCCAGGGGTATCAGCCCCAGCATTTT. Translation gives CASSQGSQGYQPQHF.

V usage is TRBV6-5 and J usage is TRBJ1-3; perhaps TRBD1 as D (6 bases). Germline lookup yields CDR1 MNHEY and CDR2 SVGAGI. The CDR3 is 15 residues long. The V and J ends lost 5 bases and 3 bases respectively, with 14 bases between them. CDR3 amino acids: CASSRGGVSGNTIYF. As DNA, the CDR3 is TGTGCCAGCAGTAGGGGGGGGGTTAGTGGAAACACCATATATTTT.

The CDR3, as DNA: TGTGCCAGCAGCGATACAGGGGTAGGAGAGACCCAGTACTTC. Translating it yields CASSDTGVGETQYF. The chain is built from TRBV7-9 and TRBJ2-5; 7 bases line up with TRBD1. Germline lookup yields CDR1 SEHNR and CDR2 FQNEAQ (reference sequence). The CDR3 has 14 amino acids. V lost 5 bases, J lost 4 bases, and 7 bases stayed unmatched.

J is TRBJ2-7 and V is TRBV18, with 8 bases identical to TRBD2. The CDR3 is made up of 14 amino acids. Germline CDR1 and CDR2: KGHSH and LQKENI. J was trimmed by 6 bases and V by 4 bases; bases with no gene match: 8. The CDR3 DNA is TGTGCCAGCTCACGAATGACTAGCGAGACCGAGCAGTACTTC. Amino acids: CASSRMTSETEQYF.